This T cell receptor beta chain was recovered during a study of blood T cell repertoires in COVID-19. The overall study: Specimens from acute and convalescent COVID-19 originated in the United States, Italy and Spain. Nucleic acid was either cDNA or gDNA, and it came from T cells, B-cell-depleted T cells, or PBMCs.

Unmatched junction bases numbered 7, after V lost 6 bases and J lost 8 bases. Germline lookup yields CDR1 LNHDA and CDR2 SQIVND (reference sequence). This CDR3 has 14 amino acids. Produced via immunoSEQ multiplex PCR; TCRdb's table is partial and in-frame only. The sample records almost 200,000 clones, 89% being singletons. Individuals drawn from 20 to 25 US areas were roughly 18 to 95 years old. Donors in Cohort 3 who had recovered were those with two negative PCRs, healthcare professional clearance, or resolution of their symptoms. V usage is TRBV19 and J usage is TRBJ1-6; 7 bases align to TRBD1. This TCR derives from a young woman who had recovered from COVID-19. Sequencing was performed on PBMCs or T cells enriched from blood (not recorded which). The CDR3 nucleotides are TGTGCCAGTAGCGTCAGGGGGAGAGATTCACCCCTCCACTTT. The encoded protein is CASSVRGRDSPLHF. Variable domain in full (rest from reference TRBV19 and TRBJ1-6): DGGITQSPKYLFRKEGQNVTLSCEQNLNHDAMYWYRQDPGQGLRLIYYSQIVNDFQKGDIAEGYSVSREKKESFPLTVTSAQKNPTAFYLCASSVRGRDSPLHFGNGTRLTVT.